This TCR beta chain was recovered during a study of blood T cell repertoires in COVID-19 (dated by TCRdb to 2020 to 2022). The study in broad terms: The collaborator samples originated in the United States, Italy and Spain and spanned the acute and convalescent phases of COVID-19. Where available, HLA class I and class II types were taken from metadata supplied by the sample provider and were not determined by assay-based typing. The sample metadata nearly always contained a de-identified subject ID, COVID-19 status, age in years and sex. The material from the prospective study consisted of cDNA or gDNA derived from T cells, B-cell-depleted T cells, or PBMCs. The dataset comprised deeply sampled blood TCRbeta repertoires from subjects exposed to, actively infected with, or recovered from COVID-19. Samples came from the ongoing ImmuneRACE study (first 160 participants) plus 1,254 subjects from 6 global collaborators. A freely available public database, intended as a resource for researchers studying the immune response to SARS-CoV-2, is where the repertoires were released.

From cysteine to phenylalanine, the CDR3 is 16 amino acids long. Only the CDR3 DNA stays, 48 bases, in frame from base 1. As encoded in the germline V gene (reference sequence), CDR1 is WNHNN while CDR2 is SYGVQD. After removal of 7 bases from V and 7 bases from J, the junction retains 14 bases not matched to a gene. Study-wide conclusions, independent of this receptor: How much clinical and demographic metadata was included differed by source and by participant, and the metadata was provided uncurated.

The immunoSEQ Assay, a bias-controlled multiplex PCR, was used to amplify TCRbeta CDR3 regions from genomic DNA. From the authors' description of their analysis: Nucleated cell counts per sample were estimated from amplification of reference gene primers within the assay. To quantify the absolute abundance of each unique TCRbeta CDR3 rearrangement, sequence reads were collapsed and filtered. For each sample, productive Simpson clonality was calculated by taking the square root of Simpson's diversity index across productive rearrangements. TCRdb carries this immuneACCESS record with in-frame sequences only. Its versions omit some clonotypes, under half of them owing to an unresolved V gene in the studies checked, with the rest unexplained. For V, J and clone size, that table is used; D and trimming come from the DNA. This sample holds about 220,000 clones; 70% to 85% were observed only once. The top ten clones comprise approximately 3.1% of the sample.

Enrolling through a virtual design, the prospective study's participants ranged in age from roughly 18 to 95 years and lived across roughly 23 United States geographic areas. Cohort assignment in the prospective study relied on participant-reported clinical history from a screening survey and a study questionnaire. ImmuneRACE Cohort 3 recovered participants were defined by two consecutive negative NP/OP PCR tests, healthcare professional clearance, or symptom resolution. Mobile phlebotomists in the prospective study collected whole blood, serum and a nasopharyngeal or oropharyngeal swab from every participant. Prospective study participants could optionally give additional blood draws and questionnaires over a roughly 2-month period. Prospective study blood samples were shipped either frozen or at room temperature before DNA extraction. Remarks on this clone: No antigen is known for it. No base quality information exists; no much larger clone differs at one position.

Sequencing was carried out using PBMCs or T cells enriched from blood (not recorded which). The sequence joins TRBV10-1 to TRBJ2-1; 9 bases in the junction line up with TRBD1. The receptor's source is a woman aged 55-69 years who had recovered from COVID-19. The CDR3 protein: CASTGGPGTGLNEQFF. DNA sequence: TGCGCCAGCACTGGAGGCCCCGGGACAGGGTTGAATGAGCAGTTCTTC.